This T cell receptor beta chain was captured by sequencing in a study of CD8+ T cells in alopecia areata. Study-level information: Dosing spanned 6 to 18 months on tofacitinib, then 6 months off drug. Notes on the study in general: In scalp and blood, many expanded lesional clones persisted during tofacitinib. The study found tofacitinib significantly decreased scalp clonality and expanded CD8+ clones among the top 100.

This clone was detected a few times. Its antigen is as yet unknown. CDR3 length: 14 residues. The germline V and J ends were trimmed by 7 bases and 1 base, with 13 bases remaining between them. CDR1 is ENHRY, CDR2 SYGVKD, per germline. Once RNA had been extracted, it was reverse transcribed into cDNA to act as the sequencing template. The data were produced by immunoSEQ multiplex PCR, yet TCRdb's version contains in-frame clones alone and is incomplete. Here the sample spans approximately 180,000 clones, around 60% being singletons. Stated treatment: oral pan-JAK inhibitor, 5-10 mg twice daily. Researchers took lesional scalp punch biopsies and peripheral blood from people who were alopecia areata patients.

The origin of this receptor is a human donor with alopecia areata. The sequencing used CD4+ T cells sorted from blood, collected at roughly week 49, from a patient treated with tofacitinib. The gene calls are TRBV10-3 and TRBJ1-1; D is unresolved. Here the CDR3 DNA reads TGTGCCATCACCTCCGGCGCACCGAACACTGAAGCTTTCTTT. Its translation is CAITSGAPNTEAFF.